This T cell receptor beta chain was captured by sequencing in a study of CD8 T cells in ankylosing spondylitis (TCRdb year 2017). Study-wide context: The study profiled T cell receptor beta repertoires in healthy donors and ankylosing spondylitis patients to find disease-linked TCR variants. In total, the full study cohort was made up of some 100 healthy donors and about two dozen ankylosing spondylitis patients. Peripheral blood samples were taken, and synovial fluid was additionally collected from ankylosing spondylitis patients.

The sample was run on an Illumina HiSeq 2500. Quantitative 5'-RACE with molecular barcodes was used to prepare TCR beta libraries. In the authors' own workflow: A new computational method, built on a probabilistic model of VDJ rearrangement, was used to identify disease-linked TCR variants. The raw public reads went through TCRdb reprocessing: fastp at Q25, MiXCR clone calling, in-frame beta chains kept. Records with the same CDR3 protein are collapsed into one entry carrying the most frequent genes and DNA. Clone size and V and J calls follow TCRdb, not the original study. The sample table holds about 130,000 distinct CDR3 sequences, of which about a tenth were seen once. Approximately 3.6% of the sample goes to the ten largest clones. The germline V end is reduced by 3 bases and the J end by 2 bases; junction bases left unmatched: 7. Taken from cysteine to phenylalanine, the CDR3 has 16 residues. The DNA shown is the 48-base CDR3, in frame from base 1. As encoded in the germline V gene, CDR1 is SQVTM while CDR2 is ANQGSEA.

This clonotype was found many times. Which antigen it targets is not known. The record has no base qualities; no much larger clone is one base away. General findings and caveats noted by the study authors: The disease-linked clones had a CD8+ phenotype and were found at relatively low frequencies in peripheral blood. The disease-linked clones were reported as significantly enriched in matched synovial fluid samples from ankylosing spondylitis patients. A TCR beta motif made up of about eight highly homologous amino acid variants appeared to be characteristic of blood from ankylosing spondylitis patients. Some motif variants had previously been reported in the synovial fluid and blood of reactive arthritis patients, which suggests shared mechanisms of disease initiation.

The chain joins TRBV29-1 to TRBJ2-5, with 12 bases aligning to TRBD1. This TCR was sampled from a male donor with ankylosing spondylitis or in good health (not recorded which). Sequencing was done on a sample of blood, either unsorted or a sorted T cell fraction (not recorded which). The nucleotide sequence is given as TGCAGCGTTGACCTGAGGGACAGGGGGCTTCAAGAGACCCAGTACTTC. This encodes CSVDLRDRGLQETQYF.